This record looks at one T cell receptor (beta chain) sequence and its context. These data are taken from a study of control samples from healthy donors and cancer patients. This CDR3 spans 17 amino acids. With 7 bases clipped from V and 4 bases from J, the junction kept 15 bases outside the gene matches. Germline CDR1 and CDR2: MNHEY and SMNVEV (reference sequence). The assay was immunoSEQ multiplex PCR, and TCRdb's table has in-frame clones only and misses some. The table lists some 140,000 clones, over 85% of them singletons, with about 10% in the top ten. The sample comprised blood. V is TRBV27 and J is TRBJ2-2; 7 nucleotides line up with TRBD2. This receptor was obtained from a man in his thirties or forties in good health. The CDR3 is CASTPLPLADFTGELFF. The CDR3 DNA is TGTGCCAGCACCCCCCTCCCGCTAGCGGACTTCACCGGGGAGCTGTTTTTT.